These T cell receptor beta chains were read from a single sample in a study of T cells in Graves' hyperthyroidism and ophthalmopathy. One entry per CDR3 protein results from TCRdb running MiXCR on the multiplex PCR reads. The sample has around 500,000 distinct CDR3 sequences, around 13% seen once. The specimen was blood. The source is a woman in her 40s with Graves' hyperthyroidism. Both conserved end residues are part of each CDR3. A D gene is named only where the DNA matches it firmly. Clone size is stated in some rows and not others, as once, few, many or a class when expanded.

j_gene,abundance,d_gene,v_gene,CDR3nt,CDR3aa
TRBJ1-2,many,.,TRBV2,TGTGCCAGCAGTGAATGGGAGGCTAACTATGGCTACACCTTC,CASSEWEANYGYTF
TRBJ2-1,many,TRBD2,TRBV28,TGTGCCAGCAGTCCAGCGGGACTAGCGGGAATGAGCTCCTACAATGAGCAGTTCTTC,CASSPAGLAGMSSYNEQFF
TRBJ2-7,.,TRBD1,TRBV6-1,TGTGCCAGCCAAAGACCGGGACAGGAATACTTCTACGAGCAGTACTTC,CASQRPGQEYFYEQYF
TRBJ2-7,many,.,TRBV20-1,TGCAGTGCTAGGGATACAGATTCCTACGAGCAGTACTTC,CSARDTDSYEQYF
TRBJ1-2,many,.,TRBV28,TGTGCCAGCAGTTTGGCAGGACGGGCGGAGGGCTACACCTTC,CASSLAGRAEGYTF
TRBJ2-1,many,TRBD2,TRBV11-3,TGTGCCAGCAGCTTACTAGCGGGAGGGCTATACAATGAGCAGTTCTTC,CASSLLAGGLYNEQFF
TRBJ2-1,many,.,TRBV12-3/TRBV12-4,TGTGCCAGCAGGCAGGGGGAGGGGTATGAGCAGTTCTTC,CASRQGEGYEQFF
TRBJ2-3,many,TRBD2,TRBV3-1,TGTGCCAGCAGCCAAGGAGCGGGGGACCGCGGTACGCAGTATTTT,CASSQGAGDRGTQYF
TRBJ2-1,many,.,TRBV11-2,TGTGCCAGCAGCTTAGTTGGCAGAAGCGAGCAGTTCTTC,CASSLVGRSEQFF
TRBJ2-3,.,.,TRBV19,TGTGCCAGTAGTGGGAGAGTCGCGCGCACAGATACGCAGTATTTT,CASSGRVARTDTQYF
TRBJ1-5,few,.,TRBV6-2/TRBV6-3,TGTGCCAGCAGTTACCCGGGGCCTAATCAGCCCCAGCATTTT,CASSYPGPNQPQHF
TRBJ1-1,many,.,TRBV6-1,TGTGCCAGCAGTGACGGTCCAGTCTGGGAGAACACTGAAGCTTTCTTT,CASSDGPVWENTEAFF
TRBJ2-7,many,.,TRBV18,TGTGCCAGCTCCCAGGGAGTAGCGGCCCTCTACGAGCAGTACTTC,CASSQGVAALYEQYF
TRBJ2-7,many,.,TRBV6-1,TGTGCCAGCAGACCGGGCCCCAAAGACTACGAGCAGTACTTC,CASRPGPKDYEQYF
TRBJ2-7,.,TRBD1,TRBV4-2,TGTGCCAGCAGCCAAGATCCGGACAGGTCCTACGAGCAGTACTTC,CASSQDPDRSYEQYF
TRBJ1-3,.,.,TRBV10-3,TGTGCCATCAGTGAGTCGGGGGGCTCTGGAAACACCATATATTTT,CAISESGGSGNTIYF
TRBJ2-2,.,TRBD2,TRBV28,TGTGCCAGCAGTTTACGGGAGGCCTTCGGCGGGGAGCTGTTTTTT,CASSLREAFGGELFF
TRBJ2-1,many,TRBD2,TRBV11-2,TGTGCCAGCAGCCCCTCCGGGACTAGCGGGACGAATGAGCAGTTCTTC,CASSPSGTSGTNEQFF
TRBJ2-1,few,TRBD2,TRBV6-2/TRBV6-3,TGTGCCAGCAGCCGTCTAGCGGGAGGGGATAATGAGCAGTTCTTC,CASSRLAGGDNEQFF